This TCR beta chain comes out of a study of post-analysis software for immune sequencing data. Study-level points and caveats: When patients were compared with controls, about five TRBV segments were more frequent, TRBV5-6, TRBV5-1 and TRBV20-1 among them.

The CDR3 covers 17 residues. J gave up 2 bases and V 5 bases, and 13 bases lay outside the gene matches. Germline CDR1 is SGHVS and CDR2 is FNYEAQ. This clonotype was counted between two and nine times. No antigen is known for it. Carried by the TCR beta cDNA libraries were unique molecular identifiers. T cells numbering 1 to 10 million yielded cDNA molecules that totaled about 500,000. TCRdb used MiXCR to reprocess the PCR reads, holding one entry per CDR3 protein. The sample shows roughly 800,000 distinct CDR3 sequences, 25% to 30% of them seen only once. Input material: blood. V usage is TRBV7-6 and J usage is TRBJ2-3; the match to TRBD1 covers 7 bases. The origin of this receptor is a girl aged 5-17 years with multiple sclerosis. The CDR3 here is CASSAWGDRALTDTQYF. The CDR3 region has the DNA TGTGCCAGCAGCGCATGGGGCGACAGGGCCCTCACAGATACGCAGTATTTT. Drawing the rest from reference TRBV7-6 and TRBJ2-3, the complete variable domain is GAGVSQSPRYKVTKRGQDVALRCDPISGHVSLYWYRQALGQGPEFLTYFNYEAQQDKSGLPNDRFSAERPEGSISTLTIQRTEQRDSAMYRCASSAWGDRALTDTQYFGPGTRLTVL.